The following is a T cell receptor (beta chain) sequence with its context. Antigen unknown. The data were obtained in a study of beta chain features in type 1 diabetes. As for the study in general: No age, gender or cell yield differences were seen between patients and healthy donors. Examination of sorted cells across all samples involved 98,000,000 or so cells. Study findings and constraints: All four CD4+ subsets from Type 1 diabetes patients carried moderately but significantly shorter TCRB CDR3s.

The whole isolated RNA underwent reverse transcription, so sequencing captured expressed TCRB transcripts. Data came from immunoSEQ multiplex PCR; TCRdb stores just in-frame clones and leaves some out. The sample records hundreds of thousands of clones, roughly an eighth being singletons. Trimming took 6 bases from V and 0 from J, leaving 9 bases between them. Germline assignment: CDR1 MNHEY and CDR2 SMNVEV (reference sequence). The CDR3 length is 13 residues. This chain links TRBV27 with TRBJ2-7, with D perhaps matching TRBD1 (5 bases). This TCR derives from a man aged 18-30 years in good health. Sequencing input: naive CD4+ T cells from blood. The CDR3 nucleotides read TGTGCCAGCAGCCCGGACACCTCCTACGAGCAGTACTTC. It encodes CASSPDTSYEQYF.